Listed here are 7 T cell receptor beta chains from one sample, sequenced in a study of PD-1 blockade in classical Hodgkin lymphoma. Indicated time point: cycle 4 day 1 (C4D1), after 6 weeks of nivolumab. Every patient experienced relapse after autologous stem cell transplantation, and brentuximab vedotin exposure varied. Clones were sequenced by immunoSEQ multiplex PCR, and TCRdb holds only the in-frame ones, with some missing. The top ten hold around 8% of the sample, which has about 64,000 clones, around 94% seen once. The sequencing used peripheral blood mononuclear cells (PBMCs), collected before the fourth cycle of nivolumab. Receptors originate from a human donor with classical Hodgkin lymphoma.

The J gene is TRBJ2-5, the V gene TRBV4-1; the match to TRBD1 covers 7 bases. The J call may be incorrect, as the DNA end agrees better with TRBJ2-7. Germline CDR1 MGHRA, CDR2 YSYEKL. The CDR3 sequence is 17 residues long. The CDR3 region is CASSPHHPQGPSYEQYF. The DNA for the CDR3 is TGCGCCAGCAGTCCCCACCACCCACAGGGGCCTTCCTACGAGCAGTACTTC.

This clone was recorded a few times. The rearrangement links TRBV28 to TRBJ2-7; D tentatively reads TRBD1 or TRBD2 (7 bases each). The V and J ends lost 4 bases and 2 bases respectively, with 21 bases between them. The CDR3 totals 17 residues. Germline CDR1 MDHEN, CDR2 SYDVKM. As DNA, the CDR3 is TGTGCCAGCAGTTGGGGGGGGACAGCGGAGGGGGCCTACGAGCAGTACTTC. Protein: CASSWGGTAEGAYEQYF.

This sequence joins TRBV28 and TRBJ1-5; 7 nucleotides align to TRBD1. Germline V gives CDR1 MDHEN, CDR2 SYDVKM. The CDR3 loop spans 12 amino acids. Trimming took 10 bases from V and 7 from J; bases not matched to a gene: 7. CDR3 sequence (DNA): TGTGCCACAAACGACAGGGTCCAGCCCCAGCATTTT. It yields the protein CATNDRVQPQHF.

The chain joins TRBV6-6 to TRBJ2-1; 9 bases align to TRBD1. The trim removed 6 bases at V and 7 bases at J, leaving 7 bases unmatched. The CDR3 spans 14 residues. The germline V gene encodes CDR1 MNHNY and CDR2 SVGAGI (reference sequence). In nucleotides, the CDR3 is TGTGCCAGCAGCCTAACAGGGGGCTGGAATGAGCAGTTCTTC. Its translation: CASSLTGGWNEQFF.

The gene calls are TRBV16 and TRBJ1-2; TRBD1 is a possible D gene (5 bases). The CDR3 consists of 15 residues. Trimming took off 0 bases at V and 2 bases at J, with 10 bases between the two ends. The germline V gene encodes CDR1 KGHSY and CDR2 FQNENV. The CDR3 DNA reads TGTGCCAGCAGCCAATCGATGGGGCTAAACTATGGCTACACCTTC. Residues: CASSQSMGLNYGYTF.

This CDR3 is CASSPGRTNEQYF. CDR3 nucleotides: TGTGCCAGCTCACCGGGACGGACAAACGAGCAGTACTTC. The chain combines TRBV18 with TRBJ2-7; D possibly matches TRBD1 or TRBD2 (5 bases each). Trimming pared 3 bases from V and 5 bases from J, leaving 11 bases between. Germline CDR1 and CDR2: KGHSH and LQKENI. The CDR3 sequence is 13 residues long.

J is TRBJ2-4 and V is TRBV18; the match to TRBD1 covers 9 bases. The CDR3 runs 16 residues. Germline CDR1 reads KGHSH; CDR2 reads LQKENI. The junction had 10 bases not matched to a gene; V was cut back by 2 bases and J by 8 bases. This CDR3 is CASSPWGGTGTDIQYF. CDR3 bases: TGTGCCAGCTCACCATGGGGGGGGACAGGGACGGACATTCAGTACTTC. Drawing the rest from reference TRBV18 and TRBJ2-4, the complete variable domain is NAGVMQNPRHLVRRRGQEARLRCSPMKGHSHVYWYRQLPEEGLKFMVYLQKENIIDESGMPKERFSAEFPKEGPSILRIQQVVRGDSAAYFCASSPWGGTGTDIQYFGAGTRLSVL.